These T cell receptor beta chains were read from a single sample in a study of control samples from healthy donors and cancer patients. Only in-frame clones appear in the TCRdb table, and some are missing; sequencing was by immunoSEQ multiplex PCR. The sample lists about 160,000 clones, 85% to 90% occurring once. Sequenced material: blood. These receptors all stem from a man aged 25-45 years in good health. Each CDR3 is given with its conserved first and last residue. The D gene is left open where the match is weak. Size values are once, few and many counts, or a class for expanded clones, and some rows have none.

V gene	clone size	D gene	J gene	CDR3 protein	CDR3 DNA
TRBV5-5	.	.	TRBJ2-3	CAYSRDSGSDTQYF	TGTGCCTACTCGAGGGATAGCGGTTCAGATACGCAGTATTTT
TRBV4-2	.	.	TRBJ1-1	CASSHFPEAQSGTEAFF	TGTGCCAGCAGCCATTTCCCGGAGGCCCAATCCGGGACTGAAGCTTTCTTT
TRBV5-5	.	.	TRBJ2-1	CASSLVLGNEQFF	TGTGCCAGCAGCTTGGTCCTTGGGAATGAGCAGTTCTTC
TRBV5-1	.	.	TRBJ2-2	CASRGDTGELFF	TGCGCCAGCAGGGGGGACACCGGGGAGCTGTTTTTT
TRBV2	.	.	TRBJ1-1	CASSLGTTEAFF	TGTGCCAGCAGTCTAGGGACAACTGAAGCTTTCTTT
TRBV24-1	.	TRBD2	TRBJ2-1	CATSNKAGGPATSDEQFF	TGTGCCACCAGTAATAAAGCGGGAGGGCCAGCCACGAGCGATGAGCAGTTCTTC
TRBV12-5	.	.	TRBJ1-3	CASGLGGQARGNTIYF	TGTGCTAGTGGTTTGGGGGGCCAGGCGCGAGGAAACACCATATATTTT
TRBV9	.	.	TRBJ1-6	CASSVAPTGSGDNSPLHF	TGTGCCAGCAGCGTAGCCCCCACAGGGTCGGGCGATAATTCACCCCTCCACTTT
TRBV11-1	.	TRBD2	TRBJ2-3	CASSLKRGGSTDTQYF	TGTGCCAGCAGCTTAAAGCGGGGGGGTAGCACAGATACGCAGTATTTT
TRBV27	.	TRBD1	TRBJ2-5	CASSHGQGEATQYF	TGTGCCAGCAGCCATGGACAGGGGGAGGCGACCCAGTACTTC
TRBV29-1	.	.	TRBJ1-2	CSPNGGVAYGYTF	TGCAGCCCGAACGGGGGGGTCGCCTATGGCTACACCTTC
TRBV2	.	.	TRBJ2-3	CASGRGVYTDTQYF	TGTGCCAGCGGGAGAGGGGTCTACACAGATACGCAGTATTTT
TRBV3-1/TRBV3-2	few	.	TRBJ1-1	CASSQVGGRTEAFF	TGTGCCAGCAGCCAAGTCGGGGGCAGGACTGAAGCTTTCTTT
TRBV6-2/TRBV6-3	once	.	TRBJ2-7	CASSPRTVSYEQYF	TGTGCCAGCAGCCCCAGGACGGTTTCCTACGAGCAGTACTTC
TRBV5-1	.	.	TRBJ2-7	CASSLSGAYEQYF	TGCGCCAGCAGCCTGTCCGGGGCCTACGAGCAGTACTTC
TRBV25-1	.	.	TRBJ2-6	CASSSGAGANVLTF	TGTGCCAGCAGTTCGGGGGCTGGGGCCAACGTCCTGACTTTC
TRBV6-5	.	TRBD1	TRBJ1-5	CASSSSTGRQPQHF	TGTGCCAGCAGTTCATCGACAGGGCGTCAGCCCCAGCATTTT
TRBV5-1	.	TRBD1	TRBJ2-1	CASSLPDTGDHYNEQFF	TGCGCCAGCAGCTTGCCGGATACAGGGGACCACTACAATGAGCAGTTCTTC
TRBV4-2	.	TRBD2	TRBJ2-3	CASSRSTSGPATDTQYF	TGTGCCAGCAGCCGATCGACTAGCGGGCCCGCCACAGATACGCAGTATTTT
TRBV5-4	.	TRBD1	TRBJ2-3	CASSLGGDRNTDTQYF	TGTGCCAGCAGCTTGGGAGGGGACAGAAACACAGATACGCAGTATTTT
TRBV9	.	.	TRBJ1-6	CASSGRGLNSPLHF	TGTGCCAGCAGCGGCCGAGGCCTTAATTCACCCCTCCACTTT
TRBV7-3	once	.	TRBJ1-1	CASSPQGDTEAFF	TGTGCCAGCAGCCCGCAGGGTGACACTGAAGCTTTCTTT
TRBV9	.	.	TRBJ2-1	CASSFGLMEQFF	TGTGCCAGCAGCTTCGGCCTCATGGAGCAGTTCTTC
TRBV5-1	.	TRBD1	TRBJ2-7	CASSPGTGTYEQYF	TGCGCCAGCAGCCCCGGGACAGGGACCTACGAGCAGTACTTC
TRBV3-1/TRBV3-2	.	.	TRBJ2-5	CASSQSVTIETQYF	TGTGCCAGCAGCCAATCTGTGACTATTGAGACCCAGTACTTC
TRBV3-1/TRBV3-2	.	.	TRBJ2-1	CASRGISSYNEQFF	TGTGCCAGTAGAGGGATAAGCTCCTACAATGAGCAGTTCTTC
TRBV7-2	.	.	TRBJ2-7	CASSLGLNSYEQYF	TGTGCCAGCAGCTTAGGTCTCAACTCCTACGAGCAGTACTTC
TRBV5-5	few	.	TRBJ1-5	CASSPIPEGRQPQHF	TGTGCCAGCAGCCCGATCCCCGAGGGTAGACAGCCCCAGCATTTT
TRBV5-8	.	.	TRBJ1-1	CASNWGGLETEAFF	TGTGCCAGCAACTGGGGGGGGCTAGAGACTGAAGCTTTCTTT
TRBV28	once	.	TRBJ2-6	CASSGGMRPSGANVLTF	TGTGCCAGCAGTGGGGGGATGCGCCCCTCTGGGGCCAACGTCCTGACTTTC
TRBV7-2	.	.	TRBJ2-3	CASSPRQAPTDTQYF	TGTGCCAGCAGCCCGCGACAGGCCCCCACAGATACGCAGTATTTT
TRBV24-1	.	.	TRBJ2-7	CAVGSSYEQYF	TGTGCCGTAGGGTCCTCCTACGAGCAGTACTTC
TRBV5-1	.	.	TRBJ2-3	CASSLAVGAGGDTQYF	TGCGCCAGCAGCTTGGCAGTGGGGGCTGGGGGAGATACGCAGTATTTT
TRBV6-6	.	.	TRBJ2-1	CASSPSGEQFF	TGTGCCAGCAGCCCCTCTGGGGAGCAGTTCTTC
TRBV20-1	.	.	TRBJ1-1	CSARKPAEAFF	TGCAGTGCTAGAAAGCCAGCTGAAGCTTTCTTT
TRBV14	.	.	TRBJ2-1	CASSPGVLQFF	TGTGCCAGCAGCCCCGGGGTCCTTCAGTTCTTC
TRBV21-1	few	.	TRBJ1-5	CASSKGGFDNQPQHF	TGTGCCAGCAGCAAAGGCGGTTTCGACAATCAGCCCCAGCATTTT
TRBV7-2	.	.	TRBJ1-2	CASSLEALSYGYTF	TGTGCCAGCAGCTTAGAGGCCCTTAGCTATGGCTACACCTTC
TRBV5-4	.	.	TRBJ2-1	CASSLSKNEQFF	TGTGCCAGCAGCCTCTCCAAGAATGAGCAGTTCTTC
TRBV7-8	.	.	TRBJ2-7	CASSLTAREAEQYF	TGTGCCAGCAGCCTTACGGCGAGAGAAGCCGAGCAGTACTTC
TRBV27	.	.	TRBJ1-3	CASSGTGSPGNTIYF	TGTGCCAGCAGTGGAACAGGGTCGCCTGGAAACACCATATATTTT
TRBV6-5	.	TRBD1	TRBJ2-7	CASSLGQGSSYEQYF	TGTGCCAGCAGTCTGGGACAGGGCAGTTCCTACGAGCAGTACTTC
TRBV11-2	.	.	TRBJ2-7	CASSLIPYEQYF	TGTGCCAGCAGCCTCATCCCCTACGAGCAGTACTTC
TRBV9	.	.	TRBJ1-2	CASSQIELTADYGYTF	TGTGCCAGCAGCCAAATAGAATTGACGGCTGACTATGGCTACACCTTC
TRBV6-5	.	TRBD2	TRBJ2-7	CASRRTSGRVEEQYF	TGTGCCAGCAGGCGGACTAGCGGGAGGGTCGAGGAGCAGTACTTC
TRBV19	.	.	TRBJ1-1	CASSSRSNTEAFF	TGTGCCAGTAGTAGCAGATCGAACACTGAAGCTTTCTTT
TRBV19	.	.	TRBJ1-2	CASRDPRRSYTF	TGTGCCAGTCGAGACCCCCGGAGGAGCTACACCTTC
TRBV10-3	.	TRBD2	TRBJ2-1	CAISESGTSGTNEQFF	TGTGCCATCAGTGAGTCCGGGACTAGCGGGACCAATGAGCAGTTCTTC
TRBV7-2	.	.	TRBJ2-2	CASSNGLPGELFF	TGTGCCAGCAGCAACGGGCTCCCCGGGGAGCTGTTTTTT
TRBV6-5	.	.	TRBJ2-1	CASSPISGGNEQFF	TGTGCCAGCAGTCCTATAAGCGGAGGGAATGAGCAGTTCTTC
TRBV29-1	.	.	TRBJ2-6	CSVEDQGTSTGSGANVLTF	TGCAGCGTTGAAGATCAGGGGACCTCGACCGGCTCTGGGGCCAACGTCCTGACTTTC
TRBV29-1	.	.	TRBJ2-2	CSVESGTGLTGELFF	TGCAGCGTGGAGAGCGGGACAGGCCTCACCGGGGAGCTGTTTTTT
TRBV4-3	once	TRBD2	TRBJ2-1	CASSQEPPSGSGNEQFF	TGCGCCAGCAGCCAAGAGCCCCCGAGCGGGAGTGGTAATGAGCAGTTCTTC
TRBV3-1/TRBV3-2	.	.	TRBJ2-7	CASSQDRTATYEQYF	TGTGCCAGCAGCCAAGATCGGACCGCGACCTACGAGCAGTACTTC
TRBV5-1	.	.	TRBJ2-1	CASSLVVTPENEQFF	TGCGCCAGCAGCTTGGTGGTGACCCCAGAAAATGAGCAGTTCTTC
TRBV7-9	many	.	TRBJ1-5	CASSFSWGDQPQHF	TGTGCCAGCAGCTTCAGCTGGGGTGATCAGCCCCAGCATTTT
TRBV5-6	many	TRBD1	TRBJ1-1	CASSRRGRQGVTEAFF	TGTGCCAGCAGCCGAAGAGGACGACAGGGGGTGACTGAAGCTTTCTTT
TRBV9	.	TRBD2	TRBJ2-1	CASSSLAGAGDEQFF	TGTGCCAGCAGCTCACTAGCGGGGGCCGGGGATGAGCAGTTCTTC
TRBV5-6	.	.	TRBJ2-1	CASTDGPNRNEQFF	TGTGCCAGCACCGACGGACCCAATAGGAATGAGCAGTTCTTC